This entry features one T cell receptor beta chain sequence. The antigen is undetermined. CDR1 is MNHNY and CDR2 is SVGAGI in the germline V gene (reference sequence). The J segment lost 2 bases and the V segment lost 2 bases, leaving 6 bases of the junction unmatched. This CDR3 is 16 amino acids long. The data were produced by immunoSEQ multiplex PCR, yet TCRdb's version contains in-frame clones alone and is incomplete. The sample yields some 72,000 clones, approximately 84% seen once. These data originate in a study of T cells in localized non-small cell lung cancer. Overall study findings and caveats: Greater T cell density in blood accompanied longer overall survival.

The sample in question was peripheral blood, obtained before any cancer treatment. This TCR came from a man aged 35-69 years with stage I lung adenocarcinoma. This rearrangement joins TRBV6-6 to TRBJ2-5, with 9 bases aligning to TRBD2. The CDR3 nucleotides are TGTGCCAGCAGTTACCCCATAGCGGGAGAGCAAGAGACCCAGTACTTC. Its translation is CASSYPIAGEQETQYF.